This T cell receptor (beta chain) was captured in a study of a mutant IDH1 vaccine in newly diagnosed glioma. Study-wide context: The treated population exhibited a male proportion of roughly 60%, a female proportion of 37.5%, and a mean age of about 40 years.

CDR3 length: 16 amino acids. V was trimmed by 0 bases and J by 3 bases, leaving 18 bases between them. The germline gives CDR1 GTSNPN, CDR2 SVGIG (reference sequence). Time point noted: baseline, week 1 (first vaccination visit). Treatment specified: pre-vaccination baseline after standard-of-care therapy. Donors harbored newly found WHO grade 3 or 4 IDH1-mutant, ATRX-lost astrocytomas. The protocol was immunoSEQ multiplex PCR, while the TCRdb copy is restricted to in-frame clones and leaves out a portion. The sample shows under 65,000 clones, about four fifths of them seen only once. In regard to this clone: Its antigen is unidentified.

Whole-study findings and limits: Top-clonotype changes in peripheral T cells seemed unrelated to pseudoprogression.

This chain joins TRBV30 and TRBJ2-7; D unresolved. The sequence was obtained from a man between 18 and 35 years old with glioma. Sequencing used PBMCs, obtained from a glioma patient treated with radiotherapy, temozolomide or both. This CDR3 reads CAWSVGLYSTLYEQYF. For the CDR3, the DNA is TGTGCCTGGAGTGTAGGTCTGTACTCAACCCTCTACGAGCAGTACTTC.